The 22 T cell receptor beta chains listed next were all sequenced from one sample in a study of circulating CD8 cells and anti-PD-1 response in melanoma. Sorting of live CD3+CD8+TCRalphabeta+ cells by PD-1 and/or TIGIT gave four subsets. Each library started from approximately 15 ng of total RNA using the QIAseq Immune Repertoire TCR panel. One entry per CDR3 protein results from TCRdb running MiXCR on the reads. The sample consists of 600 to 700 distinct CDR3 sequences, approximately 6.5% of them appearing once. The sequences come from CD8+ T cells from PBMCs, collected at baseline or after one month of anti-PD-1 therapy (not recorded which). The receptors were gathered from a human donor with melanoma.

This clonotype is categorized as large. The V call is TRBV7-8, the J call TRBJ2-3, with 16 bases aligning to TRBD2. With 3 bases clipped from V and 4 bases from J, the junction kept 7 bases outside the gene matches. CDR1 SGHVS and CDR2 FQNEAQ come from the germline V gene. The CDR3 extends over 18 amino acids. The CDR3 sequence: CASSFGTSGGAIADTQYF. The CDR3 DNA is TGTGCCAGCAGCTTCGGGACTAGCGGGGGGGCCATCGCAGATACGCAGTATTTT.

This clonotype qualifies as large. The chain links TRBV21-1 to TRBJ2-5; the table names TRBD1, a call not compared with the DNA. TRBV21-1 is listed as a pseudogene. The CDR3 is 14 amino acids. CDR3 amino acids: CASSEPGDQETQYF. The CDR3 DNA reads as TGTGCCAGCAGCGAACCCGGGGATCAAGAGACCCAGTACTTC.

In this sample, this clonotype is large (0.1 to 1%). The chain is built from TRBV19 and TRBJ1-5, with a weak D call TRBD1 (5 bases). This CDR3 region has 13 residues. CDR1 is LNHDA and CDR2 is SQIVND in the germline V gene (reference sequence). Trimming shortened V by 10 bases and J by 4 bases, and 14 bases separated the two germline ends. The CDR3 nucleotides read TGTGCCACCCTGCATGGGGGGAATCAGCCCCAGCATTTT. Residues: CATLHGGNQPQHF.

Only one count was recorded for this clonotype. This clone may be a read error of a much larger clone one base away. As DNA, the CDR3 is TGTGCCAGAAGACTGGGGTTATACTACGAGCAGTACTTC. Translated: CARRLGLYYEQYF. This rearrangement joins TRBV2 to TRBJ2-7; no definite D call. Per germline, CDR1 SNHLY and CDR2 FYNNEI. CDR3 length: 13 residues. V was shortened by 9 bases and J by 3 bases, with 15 bases between the two germline ends.

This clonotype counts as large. The CDR3, as DNA: TGCAGCGTCCGGACACCGAACACTGAAGCTTTCTTT. The encoded protein is CSVRTPNTEAFF. The genes are TRBV29-1 and TRBJ1-1; D perhaps matches TRBD1 (5 bases). The CDR3 loop spans 12 amino acids. Trimming took off 6 bases at V and 1 base at J, with 9 bases between the two ends. The germline CDR1 and CDR2 sequences are SQVTM and ANQGSEA.

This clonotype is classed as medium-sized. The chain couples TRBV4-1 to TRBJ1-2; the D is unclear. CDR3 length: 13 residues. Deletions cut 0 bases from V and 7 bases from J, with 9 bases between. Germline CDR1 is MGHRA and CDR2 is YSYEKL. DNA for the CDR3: TGCGCCAGCAGCCAAGATCGACCCACTGGCTACACCTTC. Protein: CASSQDRPTGYTF.

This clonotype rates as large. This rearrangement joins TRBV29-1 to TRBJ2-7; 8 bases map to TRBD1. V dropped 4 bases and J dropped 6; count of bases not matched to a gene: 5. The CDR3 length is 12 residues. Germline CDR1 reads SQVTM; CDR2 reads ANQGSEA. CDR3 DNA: TGCAGCGTTGTTCGGGGGACAGGCGAGCAGTACTTC. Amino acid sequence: CSVVRGTGEQYF.

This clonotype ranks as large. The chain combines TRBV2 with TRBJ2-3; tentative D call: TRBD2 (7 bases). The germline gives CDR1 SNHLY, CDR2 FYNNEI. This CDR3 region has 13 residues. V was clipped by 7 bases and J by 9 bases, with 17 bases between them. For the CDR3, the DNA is TGTGCCAGCACCCCGGGGGGCCCGGCGACGCAGTATTTT. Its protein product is CASTPGGPATQYF.

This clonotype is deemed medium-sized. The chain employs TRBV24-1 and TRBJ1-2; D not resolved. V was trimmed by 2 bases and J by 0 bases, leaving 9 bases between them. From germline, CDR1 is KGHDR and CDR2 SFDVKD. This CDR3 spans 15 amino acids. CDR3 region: CATSDSDKPNYGYTF. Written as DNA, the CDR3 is TGTGCCACCAGTGATTCCGACAAGCCTAACTATGGCTACACCTTC.

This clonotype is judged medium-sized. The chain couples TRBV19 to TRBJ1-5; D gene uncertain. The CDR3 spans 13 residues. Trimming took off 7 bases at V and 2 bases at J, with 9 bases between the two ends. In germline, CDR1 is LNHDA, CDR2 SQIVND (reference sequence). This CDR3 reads CASMEGGNQPQHF. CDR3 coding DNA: TGTGCCAGTATGGAGGGAGGCAATCAGCCCCAGCATTTT.

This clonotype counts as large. The CDR3 DNA follows: TGTGCCAGTAGTCCCGGGACCCTCGGCGGCCACAATGAGCAGTTCTTC. Amino acids: CASSPGTLGGHNEQFF. The rearrangement joins TRBV19 to TRBJ2-1; D assignment may be TRBD1 or TRBD2 (5 bases each). Germline loops: CDR1 LNHDA, CDR2 SQIVND (reference sequence). CDR3 size: 16 residues. The V and J ends lost 5 bases and 5 bases respectively, with 19 bases between them.

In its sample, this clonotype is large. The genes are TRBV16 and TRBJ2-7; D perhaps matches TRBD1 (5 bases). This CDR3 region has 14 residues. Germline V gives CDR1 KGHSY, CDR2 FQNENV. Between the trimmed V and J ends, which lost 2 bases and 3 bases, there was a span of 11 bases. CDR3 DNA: TGTGCCAGCAGCCAAGGGCCTCAGGGCTACGAGCAGTACTTC. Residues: CASSQGPQGYEQYF.

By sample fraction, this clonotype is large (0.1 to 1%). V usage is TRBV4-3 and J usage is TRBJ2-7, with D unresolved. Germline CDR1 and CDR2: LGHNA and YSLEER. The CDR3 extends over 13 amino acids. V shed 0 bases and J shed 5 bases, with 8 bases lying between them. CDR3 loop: CASSQDKVDEQYF. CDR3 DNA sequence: TGCGCCAGCAGCCAAGATAAGGTCGACGAGCAGTACTTC.

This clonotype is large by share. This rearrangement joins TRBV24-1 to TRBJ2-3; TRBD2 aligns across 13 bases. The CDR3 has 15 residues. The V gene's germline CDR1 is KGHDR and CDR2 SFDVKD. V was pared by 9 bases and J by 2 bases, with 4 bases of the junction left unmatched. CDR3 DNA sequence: TGTGCCACCCAGGGACTAGCGGGATCCACAGATACGCAGTATTTT. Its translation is CATQGLAGSTDTQYF.

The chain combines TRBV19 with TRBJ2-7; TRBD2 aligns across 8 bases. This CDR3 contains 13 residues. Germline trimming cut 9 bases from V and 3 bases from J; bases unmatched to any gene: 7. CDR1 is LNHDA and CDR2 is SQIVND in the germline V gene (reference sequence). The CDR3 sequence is CARKLAVDYEQYF. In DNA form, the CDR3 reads TGTGCCAGAAAACTAGCGGTGGACTACGAGCAGTACTTC.

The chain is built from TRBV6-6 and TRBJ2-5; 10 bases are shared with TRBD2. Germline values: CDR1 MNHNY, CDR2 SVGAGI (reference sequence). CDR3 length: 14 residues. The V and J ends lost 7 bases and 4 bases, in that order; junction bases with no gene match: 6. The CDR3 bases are TGTGCCAGCAACATAGCGGGGGGAATAGAGACCCAGTACTTC. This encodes CASNIAGGIETQYF.

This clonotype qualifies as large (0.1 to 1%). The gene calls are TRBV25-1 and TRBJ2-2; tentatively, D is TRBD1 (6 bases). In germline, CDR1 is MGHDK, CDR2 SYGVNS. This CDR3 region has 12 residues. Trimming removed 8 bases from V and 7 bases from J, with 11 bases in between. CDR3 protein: CASEQGIGELFF. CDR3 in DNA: TGTGCCAGCGAACAGGGTATCGGGGAGCTGTTTTTT. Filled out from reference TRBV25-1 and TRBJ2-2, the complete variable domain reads EADIYQTPRYLVIGTGKKITLECSQTMGHDKMYWYQQDPGMELHLIHYSYGVNSTEKGDLSSESTVSRIRTEHFPLTLESARPSHTSQYLCASEQGIGELFFGEGSRLTVL.

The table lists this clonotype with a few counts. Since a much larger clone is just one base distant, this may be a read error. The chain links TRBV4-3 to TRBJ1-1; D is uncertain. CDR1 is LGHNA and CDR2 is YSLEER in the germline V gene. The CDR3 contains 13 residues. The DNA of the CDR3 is TGCGCCAGAAGCCAAGCCGGGAACACTGAAGCTTTCTTT. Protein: CARSQAGNTEAFF.

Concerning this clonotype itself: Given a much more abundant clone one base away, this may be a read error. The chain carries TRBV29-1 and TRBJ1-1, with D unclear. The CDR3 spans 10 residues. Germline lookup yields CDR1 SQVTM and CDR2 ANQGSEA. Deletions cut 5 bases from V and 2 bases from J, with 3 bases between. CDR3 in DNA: TGCAGCGTTAGAAACACTGAAGCTTTCTTT. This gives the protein CSVRNTEAFF.

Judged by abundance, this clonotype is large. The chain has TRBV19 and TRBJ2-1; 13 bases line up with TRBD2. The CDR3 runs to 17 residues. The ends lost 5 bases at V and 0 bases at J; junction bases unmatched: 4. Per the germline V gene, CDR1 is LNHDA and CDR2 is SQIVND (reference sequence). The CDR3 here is CASSGLAGDFSYNEQFF. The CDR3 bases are TGTGCCAGTAGTGGACTAGCGGGGGACTTCTCCTACAATGAGCAGTTCTTC. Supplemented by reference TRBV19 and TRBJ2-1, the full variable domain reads DGGITQSPKYLFRKEGQNVTLSCEQNLNHDAMYWYRQDPGQGLRLIYYSQIVNDFQKGDIAEGYSVSREKKESFPLTVTSAQKNPTAFYLCASSGLAGDFSYNEQFFGPGTRLTVL.

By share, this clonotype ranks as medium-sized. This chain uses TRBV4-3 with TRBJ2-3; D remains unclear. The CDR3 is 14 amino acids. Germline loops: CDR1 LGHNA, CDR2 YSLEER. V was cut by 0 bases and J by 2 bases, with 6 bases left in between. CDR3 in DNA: TGCGCCAGCAGCCAAGAGATCCTCACAGATACGCAGTATTTT. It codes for CASSQEILTDTQYF.

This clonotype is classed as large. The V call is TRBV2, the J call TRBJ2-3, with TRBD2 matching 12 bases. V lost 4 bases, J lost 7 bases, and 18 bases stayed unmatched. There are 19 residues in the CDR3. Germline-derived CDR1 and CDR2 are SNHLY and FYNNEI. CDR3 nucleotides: TGTGCCAGCAGTGTCCCCTTAAAACTAGCGGGGGGTCCAAAATATACGCAGTATTTT. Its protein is CASSVPLKLAGGPKYTQYF.